This TCR beta chain stems from a study of response to subunit inactivated influenza vaccine (dated by TCRdb to the late 2010s). Background on the whole study: Deep quantitative profiling of the T cell receptor repertoire was used in the study to follow responses to a trivalent subunit inactivated influenza vaccine.

Regarding this clonotype: There is no known antigen for this receptor. No base-level quality is on record; no much larger clone is a single base apart.

General conclusions and limits of the study: The authors suggested that each seasonal influenza vaccination may recruit only a limited number of new T cells.

V is pruned by 5 bases and J by 4 bases, leaving 9 bases of the junction without a gene match. Inclusive of the bounding cysteine and phenylalanine, the CDR3 is 15 residues long. Of all the DNA, just the CDR3 is kept, 45 bases in frame from base 1. The germline V gene supplies CDR1 SNHLY and CDR2 FYNNEI. The library relied on RT-PCR. Sequencer: Illumina HiSeq 2500. The raw public data were reprocessed by TCRdb itself: fastp quality trimming at Q25, MiXCR clonotype calling, in-frame beta chains only. Rows are unified per CDR3 protein, each entry keeping the most common DNA and genes. In this sample the table shows 450,000 to 550,000 distinct CDR3 sequences, 25% of which occur a single time. The top ten constitute less than 2.5% of the sample.

Sequenced material: CD4+ T cells sorted from PBMCs, taken 4 to 6 days after vaccination. This receptor chain uses TRBV2 and TRBJ1-2; 8 nucleotides in the junction match TRBD1. This sequence originates from a man between 50 and 59 years old who received an inactivated influenza vaccine. Donor details come from another sample of the same person, matched by shared clones. The DNA sequence is given as TGTGCCAGCAGTACCCGGACAGGGACGGCCTATGGCTACACCTTC. Translated, this is CASSTRTGTAYGYTF. The reference TRBV2 and TRBJ1-2 proteins fill in what lies around the CDR3, so the full variable domain reads EPEVTQTPSHQVTQMGQEVILRCVPISNHLYFYWYRQILGQKVEFLVSFYNNEISEKSEIFDDQFSVERPDGSNFTLKIRSTKLEDSAMYFCASSTRTGTAYGYTFGSGTRLTVV.